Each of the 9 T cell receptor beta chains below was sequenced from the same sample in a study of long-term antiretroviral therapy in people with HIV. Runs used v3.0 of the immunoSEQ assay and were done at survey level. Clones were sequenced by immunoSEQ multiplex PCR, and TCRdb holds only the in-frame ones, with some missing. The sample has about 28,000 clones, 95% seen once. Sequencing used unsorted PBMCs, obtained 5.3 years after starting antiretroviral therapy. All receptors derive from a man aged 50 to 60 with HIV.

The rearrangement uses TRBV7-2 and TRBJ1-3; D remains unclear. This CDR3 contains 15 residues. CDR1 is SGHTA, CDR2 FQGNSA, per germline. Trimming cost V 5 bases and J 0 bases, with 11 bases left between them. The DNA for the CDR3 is TGTGCCAGCAGCCCCCAAGTCGACTCTGGAAACACCATATATTTT. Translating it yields CASSPQVDSGNTIYF.

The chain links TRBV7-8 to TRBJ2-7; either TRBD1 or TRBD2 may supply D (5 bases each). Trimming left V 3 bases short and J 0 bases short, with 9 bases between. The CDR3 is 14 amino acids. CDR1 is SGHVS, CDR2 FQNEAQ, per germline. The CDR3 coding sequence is TGTGCCAGCAGCTTGAGGGGCGACTCCTACGAGCAGTACTTC. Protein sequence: CASSLRGDSYEQYF. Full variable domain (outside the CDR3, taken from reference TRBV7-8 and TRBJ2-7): GAGVSQSPRYKVAKRGQDVALRCDPISGHVSLFWYQQALGQGPEFLTYFQNEAQLDKSGLPSDRFFAERPEGSVSTLKIQRTQQEDSAVYLCASSLRGDSYEQYFGPGTRLTVT.

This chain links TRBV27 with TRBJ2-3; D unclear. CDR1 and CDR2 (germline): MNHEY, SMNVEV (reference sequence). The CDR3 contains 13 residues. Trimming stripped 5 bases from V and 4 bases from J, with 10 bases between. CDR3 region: CASSPSFADTQYF. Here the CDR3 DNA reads TGTGCCAGCAGTCCCTCGTTTGCAGATACGCAGTATTTT.

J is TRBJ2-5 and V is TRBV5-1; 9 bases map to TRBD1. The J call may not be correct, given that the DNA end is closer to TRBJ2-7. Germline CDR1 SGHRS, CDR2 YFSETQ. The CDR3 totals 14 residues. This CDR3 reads CASSLDGQGYEQYF. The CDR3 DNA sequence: TGCGCCAGCAGCTTGGACGGACAGGGGTACGAGCAGTACTTC.

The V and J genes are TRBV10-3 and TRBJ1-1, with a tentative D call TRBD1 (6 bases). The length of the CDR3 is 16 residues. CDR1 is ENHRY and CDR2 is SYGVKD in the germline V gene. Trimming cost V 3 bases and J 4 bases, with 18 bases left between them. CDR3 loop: CAISDFSGEEGTEAFF. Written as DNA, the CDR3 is TGTGCCATCAGTGATTTTTCAGGGGAGGAGGGCACTGAAGCTTTCTTT.

The CDR3: CASSQDVGEETQYF. The CDR3 region has the DNA TGCGCCAGCAGCCAAGATGTCGGGGAAGAGACCCAGTACTTC. J is TRBJ2-5 and V is TRBV4-3; D is perhaps TRBD2 (5 bases). V lost 0 bases and J lost 3, with 8 bases in between. CDR3 length equals 14 residues. Germline V CDR1 and CDR2: LGHNA, YSLEER.

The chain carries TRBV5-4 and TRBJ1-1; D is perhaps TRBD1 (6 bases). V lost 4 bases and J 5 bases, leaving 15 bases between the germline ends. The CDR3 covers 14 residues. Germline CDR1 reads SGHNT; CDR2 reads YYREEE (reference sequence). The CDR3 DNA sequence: TGTGCCAGCAGCAAGTACAGGGTTGGGACTGAAGCTTTCTTT. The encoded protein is CASSKYRVGTEAFF.

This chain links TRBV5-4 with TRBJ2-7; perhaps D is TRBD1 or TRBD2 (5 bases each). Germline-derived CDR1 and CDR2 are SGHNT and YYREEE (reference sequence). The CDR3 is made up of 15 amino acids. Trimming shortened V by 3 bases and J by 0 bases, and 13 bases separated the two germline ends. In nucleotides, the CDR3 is TGTGCCAGCAGCTCCGGGGCTCTAGCCTCCTACGAGCAGTACTTC. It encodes CASSSGALASYEQYF.

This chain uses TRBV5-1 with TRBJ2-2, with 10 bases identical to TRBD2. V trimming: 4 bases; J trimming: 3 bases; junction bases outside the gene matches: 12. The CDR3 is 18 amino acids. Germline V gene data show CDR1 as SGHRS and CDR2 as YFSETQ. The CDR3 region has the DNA TGCGCCAGCAGCCCCTACGCCCGGACTAGCGGATACACCGGGGAGCTGTTTTTT. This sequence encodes CASSPYARTSGYTGELFF.